Below, 21 T cell receptor beta chains from the same sample are listed, as sequenced in a study of blood T cell repertoires in COVID-19. TCRdb keeps only in-frame clones here, not all; method: immunoSEQ multiplex PCR. The sample records about 100,000 clones, roughly 84% being singletons. Sequencing was performed on peripheral blood. These TCRs come from a human donor in a cohort sampled during active COVID-19.

J is TRBJ1-5 and V is TRBV2; D is ambiguous. The CDR3 extends over 14 amino acids. CDR1 and CDR2 from the germline V gene are SNHLY and FYNNEI. V was pared by 4 bases and J by 6 bases, with 13 bases between. The CDR3 spells CASSAGGVGQPQHF. In DNA form, the CDR3 reads TGTGCCAGCAGTGCCGGCGGGGTCGGTCAGCCCCAGCATTTT.

The chain has TRBV5-6 and TRBJ2-1; D remains ambiguous. V dropped 0 bases and J dropped 4 bases, with 8 bases sitting between them. This CDR3 region has 14 residues. Germline CDR1 is SGHDT and CDR2 is YYEEEE. CDR3 sequence (DNA): TGTGCCAGCAGCTTGGGTACAGTTTACAATGAGCAGTTCTTC. As protein: CASSLGTVYNEQFF. Filled out from reference TRBV5-6 and TRBJ2-1, the complete variable domain reads DAGVTQSPTHLIKTRGQQVTLRCSPKSGHDTVSWYQQALGQGPQFIFQYYEEEERQRGNFPDRFSGHQFPNYSSELNVNALLLGDSALYLCASSLGTVYNEQFFGPGTRLTVL.

The J gene is TRBJ2-7, the V gene TRBV7-8; 13 bases match TRBD2. The germline gives CDR1 SGHVS, CDR2 FQNEAQ. Losses at the gene ends were 5 bases for V and 5 bases for J; bases not matched to a gene: 6. This CDR3 is built from 15 residues. The CDR3 DNA follows: TGTGCCAGCAGCCGGACGACTAGCGGGAGGAACGAGCAGTACTTC. This gives the protein CASSRTTSGRNEQYF.

This clone appeared a single time. The chain recombines TRBV29-1 with TRBJ1-1; the match to TRBD1 covers 8 bases. The CDR3 extends over 18 amino acids. J gave up 3 bases and V 5 bases, and 20 bases lay outside the gene matches. The germline gives CDR1 SQVTM, CDR2 ANQGSEA. CDR3 amino acids: CSVLGRWDRKVKDTEAFF. In DNA, the CDR3 is TGCAGCGTTCTTGGACGATGGGACAGGAAGGTGAAAGACACTGAAGCTTTCTTT.

This clone was observed a handful of times. The J gene is TRBJ1-5, the V gene TRBV5-5, with D possibly being TRBD1 (5 bases). The V end lost 3 bases, the J end lost 6 bases, and 13 bases lay between the germline ends. The CDR3 is made up of 14 amino acids. Germline V lookup: CDR1 SGHKS, CDR2 YYEKEE (reference sequence). The CDR3 loop is CASSWAGGSQPQHF. The CDR3 DNA sequence: TGTGCCAGCAGCTGGGCGGGGGGGAGTCAGCCCCAGCATTTT.

The chain joins TRBV6-5 to TRBJ1-2, with D possibly matching TRBD1 (5 bases). Germline-derived CDR1 and CDR2 are MNHEY and SVGAGI. The CDR3 covers 13 residues. With 8 bases removed from V and 0 bases from J, the gap between germline ends came to 10 bases. In nucleotides, the CDR3 is TGTGCCAGCGCGGACAATGCTAACTATGGCTACACCTTC. Encoded protein: CASADNANYGYTF.

This clone was seen once. The chain uses TRBV7-6 and TRBJ2-2; 7 nucleotides match TRBD1. V was clipped by 5 bases and J by 4 bases; unmatched bases: 4. Germline CDR1 reads SGHVS; CDR2 reads FNYEAQ. The CDR3 runs to 14 residues. The CDR3 loop is CASSPGQVTGELFF. The CDR3 DNA is TGTGCCAGCAGCCCCGGACAGGTCACCGGGGAGCTGTTTTTT.

The V and J genes are TRBV6-6 and TRBJ2-7; 9 positions agree with TRBD2. The CDR3 has 14 amino acids. CDR1 MNHNY and CDR2 SVGAGI come from the germline V gene (reference sequence). J lost 4 bases, V lost 2 bases, and 3 bases had no gene match. The CDR3 DNA reads TGTGCCAGCAGTTACATTAGCGGGAGTTACGAGCAGTACTTC. It yields the protein CASSYISGSYEQYF.

V is TRBV4-3 and J is TRBJ2-2; 7 nucleotides line up with TRBD2. Germline trimming cut 0 bases from V and 2 bases from J; bases unmatched to any gene: 3. Per the germline V gene, CDR1 is LGHNA and CDR2 is YSLEER. CDR3 length: 16 residues. CDR3 region: CASSQEAGVNTGELFF. In DNA, the CDR3 is TGCGCCAGCAGCCAAGAGGCGGGAGTAAACACCGGGGAGCTGTTTTTT.

This chain links TRBV5-6 with TRBJ2-1; tentative D call: TRBD1 (5 bases). The CDR3 runs to 14 residues. Between the trimmed V and J ends, which lost 1 base and 6 bases, there was a span of 11 bases. Germline loops: CDR1 SGHDT, CDR2 YYEEEE. The CDR3 protein is CASSLRQKPNEQFF. CDR3 DNA: TGTGCCAGCAGCTTGAGACAGAAACCCAATGAGCAGTTCTTC. Full variable domain (outside the CDR3, taken from reference TRBV5-6 and TRBJ2-1): DAGVTQSPTHLIKTRGQQVTLRCSPKSGHDTVSWYQQALGQGPQFIFQYYEEEERQRGNFPDRFSGHQFPNYSSELNVNALLLGDSALYLCASSLRQKPNEQFFGPGTRLTVL.

This clone came up a few times. The rearrangement uses TRBV7-9 and TRBJ2-7; 7 nucleotides align to TRBD2. Germline trimming cut 3 bases from V and 0 bases from J; bases unmatched to any gene: 2. The germline gives CDR1 SEHNR, CDR2 FQNEAQ (reference sequence). The CDR3 covers 14 residues. Here the CDR3 reads CASSFTSVSYEQYF. CDR3 in DNA: TGTGCCAGCAGCTTTACTAGCGTCTCCTACGAGCAGTACTTC.

The V and J genes are TRBV9 and TRBJ1-6; unclear D gene. Trimming left V 0 bases short and J 0 bases short, with 7 bases between. The CDR3 sequence is 16 residues long. Germline V gives CDR1 SGDLS, CDR2 YYNGEE. The CDR3 coding sequence is TGTGCCAGCAGCGTAGAACAGAGCTCCTATAATTCACCCCTCCACTTT. Protein sequence: CASSVEQSSYNSPLHF.

CDR3 amino acids: CASSQLSSGAYEQYF. CDR3 coding DNA: TGCGCCAGCAGCCAACTTTCTAGCGGGGCCTACGAGCAGTACTTC. The chain couples TRBV4-1 to TRBJ2-7, with 9 bases lining up with TRBD2. This CDR3 has 15 amino acids. With 2 bases clipped from V and 2 bases from J, the junction kept 4 bases outside the gene matches. Germline V gene data show CDR1 as MGHRA and CDR2 as YSYEKL.

The sample holds one count of this clone. V usage is TRBV18 and J usage is TRBJ1-1; no clear D gene. CDR1 and CDR2 from the germline V gene are KGHSH and LQKENI. Trimming took 2 bases from V and 0 from J, leaving 7 bases between them. The CDR3 covers 14 residues. Here the CDR3 DNA reads TGTGCCAGCTCACCAAGTACAATGAACACTGAAGCTTTCTTT. Translating it yields CASSPSTMNTEAFF.

The chain recombines TRBV5-4 with TRBJ1-1, with D possibly being TRBD1 (5 bases). The ends were cut back, 4 bases at V and 2 bases at J, with 12 bases in the middle. The germline V gene encodes CDR1 SGHNT and CDR2 YYREEE (reference sequence). The length of the CDR3 is 14 residues. As DNA, the CDR3 is TGTGCCAGCAGCCTCGAAGGGGTTAACACTGAAGCTTTCTTT. This sequence encodes CASSLEGVNTEAFF.

This clone occurred once. V and J are TRBV29-1 and TRBJ2-1; TRBD2 aligns across 14 bases. The CDR3 covers 14 residues. V lost 6 bases and J lost 7; bases outside the gene matches: 5. Per germline, CDR1 SQVTM and CDR2 ANQGSEA. CDR3 coding DNA: TGCAGCGTCCAGACTAGCGGGAGGGCTAATGAGCAGTTCTTC. Translated: CSVQTSGRANEQFF.

This chain links TRBV29-1 with TRBJ2-1; D possibly corresponds to TRBD2 (5 bases). The V gene lost 4 bases and the J gene lost 6 bases, with 7 bases spanning the gap. Per germline, CDR1 SQVTM and CDR2 ANQGSEA. The CDR3 spans 11 residues. This chain's CDR3 is CSVGRGNEQFF. The CDR3 bases are TGCAGCGTTGGCCGGGGCAATGAGCAGTTCTTC.

The chain links TRBV7-9 to TRBJ2-2; 8 nucleotides line up with TRBD1. The CDR3 spans 18 residues. CDR1 is SEHNR, CDR2 FQNEAQ, per germline (reference sequence). Unmatched junction bases numbered 17, after V lost 5 bases and J lost 6 bases. CDR3 coding DNA: TGTGCCAGCAGCCCGGGACAGGTGGTCGGGGTGGTCCCCGGGGAGCTGTTTTTT. Its protein is CASSPGQVVGVVPGELFF.

The chain joins TRBV2 to TRBJ1-4; TRBD1 is a possible D gene (5 bases). The CDR3 length is 14 residues. Between the trimmed V and J ends, which lost 7 bases and 4 bases, there was a span of 13 bases. Germline CDR1 is SNHLY and CDR2 is FYNNEI. The CDR3 protein is CASMRSRDNEKLFF. DNA of the CDR3: TGTGCCAGCATGAGGTCCAGGGATAATGAAAAACTGTTTTTT.

The genes are TRBV20-1 and TRBJ1-2, with D possibly TRBD1 on 5 matching bases. The CDR3 covers 14 residues. V lost 3 bases and J 4 bases, leaving 15 bases between the germline ends. Germline V gene lookup returns CDR1 DFQATT and CDR2 SNEGSKA (reference sequence). CDR3 residues: CSASGLRGVYGYTF. The CDR3 nucleotides are TGCAGTGCTAGTGGTCTAAGGGGCGTCTATGGCTACACCTTC.

CDR3 bases: TGCAGCGTTGAAGTGTGGACAGGGGGCCGCTACGAGCAGTACTTC. Its translation: CSVEVWTGGRYEQYF. This rearrangement joins TRBV29-1 to TRBJ2-7, with 11 bases that match TRBD1. Trimming removed 1 base from V and 3 bases from J; junction bases left unmatched: 5. The CDR3 runs to 15 residues. The germline V gene encodes CDR1 SQVTM and CDR2 ANQGSEA.